A selection of T cell receptor beta chains follows, all from one sample in a study of blood T cell repertoires in COVID-19. Produced via immunoSEQ multiplex PCR; TCRdb's table is partial and in-frame only. Seen here are some 50,000 clones, about 89% observed once, and the top ten hold roughly 6%. The specimen sequenced was peripheral blood. The receptors shown here come from a man aged 65-85 years with active COVID-19. CDR3s include the opening cysteine and the closing phenylalanine or tryptophan. D genes are given only for firm matches. Clone size appears in some rows only: once, few, many, or a class for an expanded clone.

clone_size j_call d_call v_call cdr3_length cdr3_aa cdr3_nt
. TRBJ2-3 . TRBV3-1/TRBV3-2 13 CASSPPGWDTQYF TGTGCCAGCAGCCCCCCGGGGTGGGATACGCAGTATTTT
. TRBJ2-6 . TRBV5-4 15 CASSLAGLGANVLTF TGTGCCAGCAGCTTGGCAGGGCTTGGGGCCAACGTCCTGACTTTC
once TRBJ1-5 . TRBV30 14 CAWSLGDNNQPQHF TGTGCCTGGAGTTTGGGAGACAACAATCAGCCCCAGCATTTT
. TRBJ1-5 . TRBV6-2/TRBV6-3 14 CASSYGTRRQPQHF TGTGCCAGCAGTTACGGCACACGCCGTCAGCCCCAGCATTTT
. TRBJ2-7 . TRBV28 14 CASIRDSYTYEQYF TGTGCCAGCATTCGGGACTCCTATACCTACGAGCAGTACTTC
. TRBJ2-5 . TRBV7-8 15 CASSLATRNQETQYF TGTGCCAGCAGCTTAGCCACTAGAAACCAAGAGACCCAGTACTTC
once TRBJ2-1 TRBD1 TRBV14 15 CASSQGTGAYNEQFF TGTGCCAGCAGCCAAGGGACAGGGGCCTACAATGAGCAGTTCTTC
. TRBJ1-6 . TRBV6-4 19 CASSGQGPEVSSYNSPLHF TGTGCCAGCAGTGGTCAGGGGCCGGAGGTAAGCTCCTATAATTCACCCCTCCACTTT
. TRBJ1-6 . TRBV10-1 13 CASSPNRASPLHF TGCGCCAGCAGCCCCAACAGGGCTTCACCCCTCCACTTT
. TRBJ2-7 . TRBV7-8 19 CASSLRDTVRMGSSYEQYF TGTGCCAGCAGCTTACGAGATACAGTAAGGATGGGGAGCTCCTACGAGCAGTACTTC
. TRBJ1-2 TRBD1 TRBV5-4 16 CASSLLLTGGAGGYTF TGTGCCAGCAGCTTGCTATTGACAGGGGGCGCCGGTGGCTACACCTTC
. TRBJ2-3 . TRBV19 12 CASEGDTDTQYF TGTGCCAGTGAGGGGGACACAGATACGCAGTATTTT
. TRBJ2-6 TRBD1 TRBV6-1 15 CASSFGQGIGNVLTF TGTGCCAGCAGTTTTGGACAGGGGATTGGCAACGTCCTGACTTTC
. TRBJ2-1 . TRBV11-3 13 CASSLGWAGEQFF TGTGCCAGCAGCTTAGGCTGGGCGGGCGAGCAGTTCTTC
. TRBJ2-3 . TRBV6-2/TRBV6-3 15 CASSYRDSGTDTQYF TGTGCCAGCAGTTACCGGGATTCGGGCACAGATACGCAGTATTTT
. TRBJ2-3 TRBD1 TRBV30 14 CAWSRDRETDTQYF TGTGCCTGGAGTCGGGACAGGGAAACAGATACGCAGTATTTT
. TRBJ1-1 TRBD1 TRBV3-1/TRBV3-2 17 CASSLLNPGQGVPEAFF TGTGCCAGCAGCCTACTCAATCCAGGACAGGGTGTCCCTGAAGCTTTCTTT
. TRBJ1-2 . TRBV10-2 16 CASSGGQSKSNYGYTF TGCGCCAGCAGTGGGGGGCAGTCCAAGTCTAACTATGGCTACACCTTC
. TRBJ2-7 . TRBV6-1 17 CASSEAVDSSNPYEQYF TGTGCCAGCAGTGAAGCGGTAGACAGTAGCAACCCCTACGAGCAGTACTTC
. TRBJ1-1 . TRBV5-1 15 CASSPLRTDDTEAFF TGCGCCAGCAGCCCCCTCCGGACAGACGACACTGAAGCTTTCTTT
. TRBJ2-7 . TRBV4-1 17 CASSQVLAGTPAYEQYF TGCGCCAGCAGCCAAGTACTCGCCGGGACTCCAGCCTACGAGCAGTACTTC
. TRBJ2-7 . TRBV6-5 14 CASTTRTDAYEQYF TGTGCCAGCACCACCAGGACAGACGCCTACGAGCAGTACTTC
. TRBJ2-1 . TRBV7-2 15 CASSLTVEPRHEQFF TGTGCCAGCAGCCTAACGGTCGAGCCGAGGCATGAGCAGTTCTTC
. TRBJ1-5 TRBD1 TRBV2 14 CASSADRGDQPQHF TGTGCCAGCAGTGCGGACAGGGGCGATCAGCCCCAGCATTTT
. TRBJ2-1 TRBD2 TRBV5-5 14 CASSFDIDGGWQFF TGTGCCAGCAGCTTTGACATTGACGGGGGGTGGCAGTTCTTC
. TRBJ1-1 . TRBV18 13 CASSPSLNTEAFF TGTGCCAGCTCACCGTCATTGAACACTGAAGCTTTCTTT
. TRBJ2-2 TRBD1 TRBV9 15 CASSVGQGGTGELFF TGTGCCAGCAGCGTAGGACAGGGTGGAACCGGGGAGCTGTTTTTT